The present entry profiles one TCR beta chain with its context. Seattle cases were enrolled at active infection and followed longitudinally. This specimen belongs to a study of blood T cell repertoires in COVID-19. CDR3 size: 15 residues. The junction had 8 bases not matched to a gene; V was cut back by 6 bases and J by 6 bases. The V gene's germline CDR1 is SNHLY and CDR2 FYNNEI. Assay: immunoSEQ multiplex PCR; the TCRdb copy retains only in-frame clones and omits some. The sample contains approximately 460,000 clones, about 88% of which appear only once. The sequence was collected from a man younger than 30 with COVID-19, enrolled during active disease. The gene calls are TRBV2 and TRBJ2-2, with 9 bases identical to TRBD1. The specimen was peripheral blood. CDR3 region: CASRVQGASPGELFF. The CDR3 nucleotides are TGTGCCAGCAGGGTACAGGGGGCTTCTCCCGGGGAGCTGTTTTTT.